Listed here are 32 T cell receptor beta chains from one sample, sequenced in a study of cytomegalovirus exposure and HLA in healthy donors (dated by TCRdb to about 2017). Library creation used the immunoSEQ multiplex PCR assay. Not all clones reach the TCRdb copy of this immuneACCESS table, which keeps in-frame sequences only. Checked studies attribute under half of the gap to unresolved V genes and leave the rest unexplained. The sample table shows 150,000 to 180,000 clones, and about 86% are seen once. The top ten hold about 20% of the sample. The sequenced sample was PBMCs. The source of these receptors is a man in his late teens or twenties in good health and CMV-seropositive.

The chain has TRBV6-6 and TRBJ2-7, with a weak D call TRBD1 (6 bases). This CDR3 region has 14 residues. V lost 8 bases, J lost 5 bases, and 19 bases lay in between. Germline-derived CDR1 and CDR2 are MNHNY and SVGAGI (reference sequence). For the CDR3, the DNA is TGTGCCAGCGCTCGGGACACCGCTGGGGACGAGCAGTACTTC. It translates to CASARDTAGDEQYF.

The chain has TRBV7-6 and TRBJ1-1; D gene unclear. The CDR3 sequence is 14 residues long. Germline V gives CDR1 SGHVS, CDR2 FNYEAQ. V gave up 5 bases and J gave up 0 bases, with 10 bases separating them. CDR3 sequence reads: CASSPSGMNTEAFF. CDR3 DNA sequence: TGTGCCAGCAGCCCCTCGGGGATGAACACTGAAGCTTTCTTT.

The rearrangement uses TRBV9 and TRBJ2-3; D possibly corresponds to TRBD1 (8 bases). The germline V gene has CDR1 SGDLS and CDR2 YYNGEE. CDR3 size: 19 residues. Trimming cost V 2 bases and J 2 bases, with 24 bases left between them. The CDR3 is CASSVRATGEGFSTDTQYF. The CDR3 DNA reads TGTGCCAGCAGCGTGAGGGCGACAGGGGAGGGGTTCTCCACAGATACGCAGTATTTT. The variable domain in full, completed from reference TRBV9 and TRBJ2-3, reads DSGVTQTPKHLITATGQRVTLRCSPRSGDLSVYWYQQSLDQGLQFLIQYYNGEERAKGNILERFSAQQFPDLHSELNLSSLELGDSALYFCASSVRATGEGFSTDTQYFGPGTRLTVL.

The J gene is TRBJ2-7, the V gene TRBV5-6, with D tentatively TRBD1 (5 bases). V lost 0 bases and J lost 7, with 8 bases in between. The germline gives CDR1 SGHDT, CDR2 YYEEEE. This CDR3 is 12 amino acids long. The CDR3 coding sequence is TGTGCCAGCAGCTTGGCAGGGCTTGAGCAGTACTTC. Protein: CASSLAGLEQYF.

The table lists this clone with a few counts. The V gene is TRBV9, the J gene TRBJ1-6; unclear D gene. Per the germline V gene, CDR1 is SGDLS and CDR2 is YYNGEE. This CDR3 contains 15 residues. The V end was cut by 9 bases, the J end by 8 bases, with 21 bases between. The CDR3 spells CATSGKTSPYSPLHF. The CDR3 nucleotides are TGTGCCACCTCCGGGAAAACCTCACCCTATTCACCCCTCCACTTT.

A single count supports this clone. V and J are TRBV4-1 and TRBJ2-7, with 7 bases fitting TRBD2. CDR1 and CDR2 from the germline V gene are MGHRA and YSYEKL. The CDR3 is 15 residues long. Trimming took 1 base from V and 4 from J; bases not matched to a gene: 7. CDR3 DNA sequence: TGCGCCAGCAGCCAAGTTTGGGAGGGCGGATACGAGCAGTACTTC. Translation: CASSQVWEGGYEQYF.

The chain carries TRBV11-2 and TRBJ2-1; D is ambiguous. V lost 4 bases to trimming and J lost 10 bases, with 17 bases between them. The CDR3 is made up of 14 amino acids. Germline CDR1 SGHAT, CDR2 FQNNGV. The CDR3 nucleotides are TGTGCCAGCAGCTATAGTGGGCCCTTCAGGGAGCAGTTCTTC. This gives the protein CASSYSGPFREQFF.

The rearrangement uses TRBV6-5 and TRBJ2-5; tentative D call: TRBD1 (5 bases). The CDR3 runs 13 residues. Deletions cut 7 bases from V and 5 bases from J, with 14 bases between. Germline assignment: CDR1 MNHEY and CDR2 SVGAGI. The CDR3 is CASNNQGKETQYF. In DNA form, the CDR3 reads TGTGCCAGCAATAACCAGGGAAAGGAGACCCAGTACTTC.

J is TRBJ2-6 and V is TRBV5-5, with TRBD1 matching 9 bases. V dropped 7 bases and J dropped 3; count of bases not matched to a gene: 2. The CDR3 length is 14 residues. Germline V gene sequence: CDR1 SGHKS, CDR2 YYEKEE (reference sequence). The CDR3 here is CASGTGFGANVLTF. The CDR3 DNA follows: TGTGCCAGCGGGACAGGGTTTGGGGCCAACGTCCTGACTTTC.

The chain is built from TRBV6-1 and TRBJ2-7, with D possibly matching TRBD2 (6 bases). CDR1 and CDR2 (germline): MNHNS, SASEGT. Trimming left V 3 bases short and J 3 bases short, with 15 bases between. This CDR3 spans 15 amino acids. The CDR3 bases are TGTGCCAGCAGTGATGGGGTGGACTATTACTACGAGCAGTACTTC. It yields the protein CASSDGVDYYYEQYF.

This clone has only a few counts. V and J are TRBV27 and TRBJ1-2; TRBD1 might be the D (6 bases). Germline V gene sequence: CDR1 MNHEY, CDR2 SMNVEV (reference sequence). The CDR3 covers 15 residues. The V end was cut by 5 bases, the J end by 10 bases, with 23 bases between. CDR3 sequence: CASSPLSTGSSFYTF. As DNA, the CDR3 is TGTGCCAGCAGTCCCCTCTCGACAGGAAGCTCTTTCTACACCTTC.

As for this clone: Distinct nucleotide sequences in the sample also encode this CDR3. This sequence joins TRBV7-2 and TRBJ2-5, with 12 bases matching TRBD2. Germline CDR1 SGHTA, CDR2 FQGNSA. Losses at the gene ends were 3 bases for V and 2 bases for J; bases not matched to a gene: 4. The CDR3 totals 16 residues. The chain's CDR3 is CASSLAGTSGQETQYF. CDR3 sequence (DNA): TGTGCCAGCAGCTTGGCCGGGACTAGCGGGCAAGAGACCCAGTACTTC. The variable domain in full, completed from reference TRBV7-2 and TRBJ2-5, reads GAGVSQSPSNKVTEKGKDVELRCDPISGHTALYWYRQSLGQGLEFLIYFQGNSAPDKSGLPSDRFSAERTGGSVSTLTIQRTQQEDSAVYLCASSLAGTSGQETQYFGPGTRLLVL.

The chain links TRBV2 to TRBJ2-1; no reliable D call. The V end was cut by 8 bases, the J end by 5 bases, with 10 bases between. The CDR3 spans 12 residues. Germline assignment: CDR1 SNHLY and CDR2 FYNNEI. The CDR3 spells CASRQVDNEQFF. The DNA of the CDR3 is TGTGCCAGCCGGCAGGTGGACAATGAGCAGTTCTTC.

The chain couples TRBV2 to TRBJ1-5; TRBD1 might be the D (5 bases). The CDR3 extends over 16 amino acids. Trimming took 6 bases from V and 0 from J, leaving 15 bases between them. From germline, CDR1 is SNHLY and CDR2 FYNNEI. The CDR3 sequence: CASRGGIAHSNQPQHF. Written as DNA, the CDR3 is TGTGCCAGCAGGGGGGGTATTGCTCATAGCAATCAGCCCCAGCATTTT.

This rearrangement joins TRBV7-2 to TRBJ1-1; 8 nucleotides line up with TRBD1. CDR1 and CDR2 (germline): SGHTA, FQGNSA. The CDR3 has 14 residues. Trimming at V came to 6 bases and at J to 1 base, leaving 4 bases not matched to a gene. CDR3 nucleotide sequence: TGTGCCAGCAGTCGACAGGGGCCGAACACTGAAGCTTTCTTT. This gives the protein CASSRQGPNTEAFF.

CDR3 bases: TGTGCCAGTAGCCCAGTGGGGGAGGTCTCCTACGAGCAGTACTTC. This translates into CASSPVGEVSYEQYF. The gene calls are TRBV19 and TRBJ2-7; D may be TRBD2 (6 bases). The germline V gene has CDR1 LNHDA and CDR2 SQIVND (reference sequence). V lost 6 bases, J lost 0 bases, and 15 bases lay in between. The CDR3 is 15 amino acids. Full variable domain (missing parts from reference TRBV19 and TRBJ2-7): DGGITQSPKYLFRKEGQNVTLSCEQNLNHDAMYWYRQDPGQGLRLIYYSQIVNDFQKGDIAEGYSVSREKKESFPLTVTSAQKNPTAFYLCASSPVGEVSYEQYFGPGTRLTVT.

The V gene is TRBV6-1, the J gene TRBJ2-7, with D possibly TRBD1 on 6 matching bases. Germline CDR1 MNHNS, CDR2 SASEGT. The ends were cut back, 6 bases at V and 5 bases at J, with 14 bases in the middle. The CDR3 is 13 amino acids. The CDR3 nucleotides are TGTGCCAGCAGGGTTTTGGGGGACAACGAGCAGTACTTC. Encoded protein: CASRVLGDNEQYF.

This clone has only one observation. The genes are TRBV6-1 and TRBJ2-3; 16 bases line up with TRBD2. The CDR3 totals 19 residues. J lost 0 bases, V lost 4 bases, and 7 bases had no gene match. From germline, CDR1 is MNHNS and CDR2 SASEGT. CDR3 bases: TGTGCCAGCAGTGGTTCGGGACTAGCGGGGGGGGCTAGCACAGATACGCAGTATTTT. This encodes CASSGSGLAGGASTDTQYF.

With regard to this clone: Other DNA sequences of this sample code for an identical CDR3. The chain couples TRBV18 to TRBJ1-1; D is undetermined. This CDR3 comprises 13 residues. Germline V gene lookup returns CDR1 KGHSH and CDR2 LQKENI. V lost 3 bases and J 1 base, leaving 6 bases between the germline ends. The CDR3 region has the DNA TGTGCCAGCTCACCGGGCCGGAACACTGAAGCTTTCTTT. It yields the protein CASSPGRNTEAFF.

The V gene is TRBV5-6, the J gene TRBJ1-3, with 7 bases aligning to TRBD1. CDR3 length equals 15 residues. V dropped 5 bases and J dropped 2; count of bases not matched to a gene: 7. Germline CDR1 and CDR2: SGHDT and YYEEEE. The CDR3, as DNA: TGTGCCAGCAGGCGTGACAGGGAGGCTGGAAACACCATATATTTT. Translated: CASRRDREAGNTIYF.

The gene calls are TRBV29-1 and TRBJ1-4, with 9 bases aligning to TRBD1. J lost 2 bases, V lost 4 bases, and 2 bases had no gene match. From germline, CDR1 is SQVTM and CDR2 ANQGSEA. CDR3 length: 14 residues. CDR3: CSVGGTGTNEKLFF. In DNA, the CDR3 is TGCAGCGTTGGGGGGACAGGGACTAATGAAAAACTGTTTTTT.

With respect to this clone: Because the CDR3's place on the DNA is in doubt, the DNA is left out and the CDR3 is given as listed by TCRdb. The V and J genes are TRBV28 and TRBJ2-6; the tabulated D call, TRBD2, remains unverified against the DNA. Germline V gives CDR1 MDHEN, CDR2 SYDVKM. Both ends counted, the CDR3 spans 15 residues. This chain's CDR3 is CASSSSGTGANVLTF.

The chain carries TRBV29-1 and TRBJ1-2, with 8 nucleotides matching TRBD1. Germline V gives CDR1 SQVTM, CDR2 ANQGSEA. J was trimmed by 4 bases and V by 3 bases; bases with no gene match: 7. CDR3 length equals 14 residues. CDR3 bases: TGCAGCGTTGACGGGACAGGCGTATTCTATGGCTACACCTTC. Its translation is CSVDGTGVFYGYTF.

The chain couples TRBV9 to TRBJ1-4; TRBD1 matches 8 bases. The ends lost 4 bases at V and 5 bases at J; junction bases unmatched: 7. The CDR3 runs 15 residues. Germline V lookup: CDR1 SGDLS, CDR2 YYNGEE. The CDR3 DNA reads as TGTGCCAGCAGCACTACTACAGGGGGGAATGAAAAACTGTTTTTT. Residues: CASSTTTGGNEKLFF.

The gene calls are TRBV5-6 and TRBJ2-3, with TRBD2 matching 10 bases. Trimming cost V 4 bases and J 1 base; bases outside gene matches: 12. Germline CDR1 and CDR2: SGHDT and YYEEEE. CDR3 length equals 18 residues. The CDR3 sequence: CASSHGPPSGGGTDTQYF. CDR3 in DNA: TGTGCCAGCAGCCACGGCCCCCCTAGCGGGGGCGGCACAGATACGCAGTATTTT.

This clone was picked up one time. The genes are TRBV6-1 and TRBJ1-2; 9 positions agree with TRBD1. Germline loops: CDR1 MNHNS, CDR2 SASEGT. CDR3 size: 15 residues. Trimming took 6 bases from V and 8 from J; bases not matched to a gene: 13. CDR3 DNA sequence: TGTGCCAGCAGCGATAGCGGGACAGGGTTAGAGGGCTACACCTTC. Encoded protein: CASSDSGTGLEGYTF.

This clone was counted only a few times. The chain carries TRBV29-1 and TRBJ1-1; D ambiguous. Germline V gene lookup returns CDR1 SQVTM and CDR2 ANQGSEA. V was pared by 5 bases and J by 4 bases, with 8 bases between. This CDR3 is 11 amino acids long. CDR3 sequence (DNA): TGCAGCGTTCTGCCGGGCACTGAAGCTTTCTTT. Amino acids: CSVLPGTEAFF.

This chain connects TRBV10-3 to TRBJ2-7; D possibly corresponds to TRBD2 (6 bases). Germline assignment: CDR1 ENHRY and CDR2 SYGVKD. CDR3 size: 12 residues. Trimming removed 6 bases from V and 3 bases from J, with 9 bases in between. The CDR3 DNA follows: TGTGCCATCAGCCGGGAGCTCTACGAGCAGTACTTC. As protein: CAISRELYEQYF.

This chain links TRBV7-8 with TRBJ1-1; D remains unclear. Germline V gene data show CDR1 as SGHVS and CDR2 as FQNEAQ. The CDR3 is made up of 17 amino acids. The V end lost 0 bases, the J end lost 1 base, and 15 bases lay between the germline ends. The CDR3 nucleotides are TGTGCCAGCAGCTTAGCCTTAAGAGGGCCCCCGAACACTGAAGCTTTCTTT. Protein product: CASSLALRGPPNTEAFF.

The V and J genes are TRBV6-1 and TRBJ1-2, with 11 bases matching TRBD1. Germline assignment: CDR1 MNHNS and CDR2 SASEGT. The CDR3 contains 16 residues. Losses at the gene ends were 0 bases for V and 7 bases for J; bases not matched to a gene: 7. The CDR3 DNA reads TGTGCCAGCAGTGAAGCGAGATGGACAGGGGGCGGTGGCTACACCTTC. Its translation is CASSEARWTGGGGYTF.

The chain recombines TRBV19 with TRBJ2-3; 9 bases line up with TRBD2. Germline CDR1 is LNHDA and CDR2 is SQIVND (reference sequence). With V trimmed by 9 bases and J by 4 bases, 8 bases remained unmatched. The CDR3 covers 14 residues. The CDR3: CASSAREGPDTQYF. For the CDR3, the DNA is TGTGCCAGCTCCGCGCGGGAGGGCCCAGATACGCAGTATTTT.

The CDR3 coding sequence is TGTGCCAGCAGTGTGGCCAAAACAGGGTACTATGGCTACACCTTC. Its translation is CASSVAKTGYYGYTF. The chain recombines TRBV2 with TRBJ1-2; a weak D match, TRBD1 (6 bases). V shed 4 bases and J shed 3 bases, with 15 bases lying between them. From germline, CDR1 is SNHLY and CDR2 FYNNEI. CDR3 length: 15 residues.